Listed here are 23 T cell receptor beta chains from one sample, sequenced in a study of vaccination effects on CD4 cells after COVID-19. Assay: immunoSEQ multiplex PCR; the TCRdb copy retains only in-frame clones and omits some. The sample lists over 25,000 clones; roughly 80% were seen once. After expansion with viral peptide pools in the ViraFEST assay, antigen-specific CD4+ T cells were sequenced. When less than 11 days of culture had elapsed, CD4+ T cells were isolated. It was two doses of either the BNT162b2 or mRNA-1273 vaccine that participants received. These receptors have no identified antigens. This specimen consisted of CD4+ T cells from PBMCs cultured with HCoV-229E spike peptides, obtained after COVID-19 vaccination. Receptors were obtained from a human donor who received a COVID-19 vaccine.

The chain combines TRBV9 with TRBJ1-2; no clear D. The V end lost 1 base, the J end lost 6 bases, and 13 bases lay between the germline ends. CDR1 and CDR2 from the germline V gene are SGDLS and YYNGEE. This CDR3 spans 14 amino acids. The CDR3 bases are TGTGCCAGCAGCGTAACGAGAGGTATTCATGGCTACACCTTC. It encodes CASSVTRGIHGYTF.

The V gene is TRBV10-3, the J gene TRBJ1-1; a possible D gene is TRBD1 (5 bases). V dropped 3 bases and J dropped 0 bases, with 20 bases sitting between them. Per the germline V gene, CDR1 is ENHRY and CDR2 is SYGVKD. The CDR3 runs to 18 residues. CDR3 protein: CAISDPEGLRGVNTEAFF. In DNA form, the CDR3 reads TGTGCCATCAGTGACCCCGAGGGGCTTCGGGGGGTGAACACTGAAGCTTTCTTT.

The chain links TRBV5-5 to TRBJ2-2, with 11 bases lining up with TRBD1. Germline V gives CDR1 SGHKS, CDR2 YYEKEE (reference sequence). This CDR3 region has 16 residues. Trimming cost V 3 bases and J 6 bases; bases outside gene matches: 7. The CDR3 spells CASSWDRGSWAGELFF. The DNA for the CDR3 is TGTGCCAGCAGCTGGGACAGGGGGTCGTGGGCCGGGGAGCTGTTTTTT.

In its sample, this clone was seen once. The genes are TRBV5-8 and TRBJ2-3, with 9 bases aligning to TRBD1. CDR1 is SGHTS, CDR2 YDEGEE, per germline. The V segment lost 0 bases and the J segment 3 bases; nucleotides outside the gene matches: 5. This CDR3 has 16 amino acids. The CDR3 protein is CASSLGTGVRTDTQYF. The DNA of the CDR3 is TGTGCCAGCAGCTTGGGGACAGGGGTGAGGACAGATACGCAGTATTTT.

In this sample, this clone turned up a few times. The genes are TRBV27 and TRBJ2-7; 7 nucleotides line up with TRBD2. Germline V gene sequence: CDR1 MNHEY, CDR2 SMNVEV (reference sequence). Trimming took 5 bases from V and 1 from J; bases not matched to a gene: 5. This CDR3 has 14 amino acids. The CDR3 protein is CASSTQRGSYEQYF. CDR3 bases: TGTGCCAGCAGTACCCAGCGGGGTTCCTACGAGCAGTACTTC.

The genes are TRBV6-6 and TRBJ2-3, with D perhaps matching TRBD1 (6 bases). Germline V gives CDR1 MNHNY, CDR2 SVGAGI (reference sequence). This CDR3 comprises 14 residues. Trimming left V 4 bases short and J 2 bases short, with 10 bases between. The CDR3 DNA reads TGTGCCAGCAGTTTCGGACAGTTCACAGATACGCAGTATTTT. As protein: CASSFGQFTDTQYF.

CDR3 protein: CASSFTGLAFPQHNEQFF. The DNA of the CDR3 is TGTGCCAGCAGCTTTACGGGCTTGGCCTTTCCCCAACACAATGAGCAGTTCTTC. The chain joins TRBV7-6 to TRBJ2-1, with D hard to call. The germline CDR1 and CDR2 sequences are SGHVS and FNYEAQ. V was cut by 3 bases and J by 5 bases, with 23 bases left in between. The CDR3 is made up of 18 amino acids.

The gene calls are TRBV11-2 and TRBJ1-1; D gene uncertain. The CDR3 is 14 amino acids. Trimming took off 5 bases at V and 0 bases at J, with 10 bases between the two ends. Germline V lookup: CDR1 SGHAT, CDR2 FQNNGV. The CDR3 is CASSRDGMNTEAFF. The DNA of the CDR3 is TGTGCCAGCAGCCGTGACGGAATGAACACTGAAGCTTTCTTT.

The chain employs TRBV5-1 and TRBJ1-1; weak D call: TRBD1 (6 bases). Deletions cut 1 base from V and 6 bases from J, with 10 bases between. There are 13 residues in the CDR3. Germline-derived CDR1 and CDR2 are SGHRS and YFSETQ. CDR3 sequence (DNA): TGCGCCAGCAGCTTGCACAGGGACTCTGAAGCTTTCTTT. Protein product: CASSLHRDSEAFF.

This chain links TRBV19 with TRBJ1-1; TRBD1 is a possible D gene (5 bases). V gave up 6 bases and J gave up 4 bases, with 12 bases separating them. CDR3 length: 13 amino acids. Germline assignment: CDR1 LNHDA and CDR2 SQIVND (reference sequence). The CDR3 nucleotides are TGTGCCAGTAGAGGTGCAGGGTCCACTGAAGCTTTCTTT. As protein: CASRGAGSTEAFF.

In its sample, this clone is medium-sized. V usage is TRBV21-1 and J usage is TRBJ2-6; TRBD1, the D gene given by the table, was not confirmed from the DNA. TRBV21-1 is a recognized pseudogene. The length of the CDR3 is 16 residues. CDR3 loop: CATSENRFSGANVLTF. In DNA, the CDR3 is TGTGCCACCTCAGAGAACAGGTTTAGTGGGGCCAACGTCCTGACTTTC.

In this sample, this clone turned up once. The chain combines TRBV10-3 with TRBJ2-5; a possible D gene is TRBD2 (6 bases). V was trimmed by 0 bases and J by 5 bases, leaving 19 bases between them. The CDR3 spans 17 residues. CDR1 is ENHRY, CDR2 SYGVKD, per germline. CDR3 in amino acids: CAISESFEKEGRETQYF. The CDR3 nucleotides are TGTGCCATCAGTGAGTCGTTCGAGAAGGAGGGGAGGGAGACCCAGTACTTC.

The V call is TRBV18, the J call TRBJ2-2; a weak D match, TRBD1 (5 bases). The V end lost 1 base, the J end lost 6 bases, and 6 bases lay between the germline ends. The CDR3 covers 13 residues. In germline, CDR1 is KGHSH, CDR2 LQKENI. The CDR3 nucleotides are TGTGCCAGCTCACCACAGGGGTCCGGGGAGCTGTTTTTT. Its translation is CASSPQGSGELFF.

V and J are TRBV11-2 and TRBJ2-1; D remains unclear. This CDR3 has 15 amino acids. CDR1 and CDR2 from the germline V gene are SGHAT and FQNNGV. Trimming took off 1 base at V and 1 base at J, with 8 bases between the two ends. The CDR3 nucleotides are TGTGCCAGCAGCTTAGGCCATGGGTCCTACAATGAGCAGTTCTTC. This codes for CASSLGHGSYNEQFF.

The rearrangement links TRBV10-3 to TRBJ1-1; no clear D. The CDR3 contains 12 residues. The V gene lost 3 bases and the J gene lost 3 bases, with 5 bases spanning the gap. From germline, CDR1 is ENHRY and CDR2 SYGVKD. The CDR3 coding sequence is TGTGCCATCAGTGAAGTATACACTGAAGCTTTCTTT. Protein sequence: CAISEVYTEAFF.

The CDR3: CASSPRPTGELFF. DNA of the CDR3: TGTGCCAGCAGCCCAAGACCCACCGGGGAGCTGTTTTTT. The chain links TRBV9 to TRBJ2-2, with D unresolved. V lost 4 bases to trimming and J lost 4 bases, with 8 bases between them. The CDR3 length is 13 residues. Looked up from germline, CDR1 is SGDLS and CDR2 is YYNGEE. Supplemented by reference TRBV9 and TRBJ2-2, the full variable domain reads DSGVTQTPKHLITATGQRVTLRCSPRSGDLSVYWYQQSLDQGLQFLIQYYNGEERAKGNILERFSAQQFPDLHSELNLSSLELGDSALYFCASSPRPTGELFFGEGSRLTVL.

The V and J genes are TRBV2 and TRBJ1-6, with 8 bases that match TRBD1. CDR1 is SNHLY, CDR2 FYNNEI, per germline. Trimming took 3 bases from V and 11 from J; bases not matched to a gene: 12. This CDR3 comprises 16 residues. CDR3 amino acids: CASSDRGRSLGAPLHF. The CDR3 region has the DNA TGTGCCAGCAGTGACAGGGGGCGCTCCCTTGGCGCACCCCTCCACTTT.

The chain links TRBV5-1 to TRBJ2-7, with TRBD1 identical over 10 bases. Germline V gene sequence: CDR1 SGHRS, CDR2 YFSETQ. V trimming: 3 bases; J trimming: 2 bases; junction bases outside the gene matches: 8. The CDR3 spans 16 residues. The CDR3 DNA sequence: TGCGCCAGCAGCTCAGCCCGGGACAGGGGCCCCTACGAGCAGTACTTC. Its protein is CASSSARDRGPYEQYF.

This clone was observed once. The chain has TRBV9 and TRBJ1-2; unclear D gene. Trimming cost V 0 bases and J 3 bases, with 9 bases left between them. The germline CDR1 and CDR2 sequences are SGDLS and YYNGEE. The CDR3 length is 14 residues. CDR3 nucleotide sequence: TGTGCCAGCAGCGTAGAGGCGGCCCACTATGGCTACACCTTC. This codes for CASSVEAAHYGYTF.

The chain links TRBV2 to TRBJ2-5, with 10 bases matching TRBD2. The V and J ends lost 6 bases and 0 bases, in that order; junction bases with no gene match: 1. This CDR3 is 14 amino acids long. Germline loops: CDR1 SNHLY, CDR2 FYNNEI. The CDR3 DNA sequence: TGTGCCAGCAGACTAGCGGGGCACCAAGAGACCCAGTACTTC. It is translated as CASRLAGHQETQYF.

The CDR3 loop is CASSLSSQGEQFF. For the CDR3, the DNA is TGTGCCAGCAGCTTAAGCAGTCAGGGCGAGCAGTTCTTC. V is TRBV7-9 and J is TRBJ2-1; maybe TRBD1 (5 bases). The CDR3 has 13 amino acids. Deletions cut 2 bases from V and 10 bases from J, with 12 bases between. Germline V gene sequence: CDR1 SEHNR, CDR2 FQNEAQ (reference sequence).

This clone was seen only a few times. The V gene is TRBV7-9, the J gene TRBJ2-7; 10 nucleotides line up with TRBD2. This CDR3 has 14 residues. The trim removed 3 bases at V and 5 bases at J, leaving 4 bases unmatched. Germline-derived CDR1 and CDR2 are SEHNR and FQNEAQ (reference sequence). CDR3 DNA sequence: TGTGCCAGCAGCTTGCTAGCGGGAGACGACGAGCAGTACTTC. It specifies CASSLLAGDDEQYF.

V usage is TRBV5-8 and J usage is TRBJ2-3; unclear D gene. The CDR3 consists of 12 residues. V was pared by 9 bases and J by 4 bases, with 12 bases between. Germline CDR1 SGHTS, CDR2 YDEGEE. CDR3 amino acids: CATRGPSDTQYF. The DNA for the CDR3 is TGTGCCACCCGAGGTCCCTCAGATACGCAGTATTTT.